A single T cell receptor beta chain is shown here with its context. There is no known antigen for this receptor. Per-base qualities were not stored, and no clone one base away is much larger. Library creation used the immunoSEQ multiplex PCR assay. A mixture of 60 forward primers for TCR Vbeta segments and 13 reverse primers for TCR Jbeta segments was used in the multiplex PCR. Amplification of the CDR3 region of rearranged TCR beta genes was performed with a multiplex PCR assay on genomic DNA. Amplified TCR beta libraries were sequenced as 87-base-pair reads on the Illumina HiSeq System. From the authors' description of their analysis: Across the 600 to 700 repertoires, a later analysis counted 80 million or so unique TCR beta chains, about 10 million of which were shared by at least two donors. To remove PCR and sequencing errors, raw reads were error-corrected and collapsed into unique sequences using a nearest-neighbor algorithm that merged closely related sequences. Alignment of CDR3 sequences to IMGT reference sequences was used to assign V, D and J gene segments. Each retained sequence needed at least a six-nucleotide match to both a V gene segment and a J gene segment. A rearrangement was called productive if the CDR3 had no stop codons and remained in frame with V and J, and every other rearrangement was called non-productive. Following IMGT convention, CDR3 was defined as the stretch from the second conserved V-encoded cysteine up to the conserved J-encoded phenylalanine. In an earlier analysis of 550 to 650 of the donors, sequences lacking an unambiguous match to a single V gene segment were excluded. In an earlier analysis of roughly 600 of the donors, a V segment was called functional when productive rearrangements were above 56.7%, and segregating when the standard deviation between donors exceeded 5%. A statistical classification framework was built for diagnosing cytomegalovirus status from the catalog of TCR beta chain sequences. In a later analysis, V and J genes were assigned by comparing TCR nucleotide sequences against IMGT/GENE-DB human TR gene sequences. Using the TCRdist pipeline, a later analysis assigned CDR3 sequences along with most-parsimonious VDJ recombination scenarios. In a later analysis, every TCR beta chain was defined by the combination of its CDR3 amino acid sequence and its V-gene family, and reads without a unique V-gene family were dropped. To address suspected cross-contamination and a sequencing artifact, a later analysis removed a few hundred highly shared, low-generation-probability nucleotide sequences. For each public chain, a later analysis derived a clonal expansion index from normalized ranks of inferred template counts within each repertoire. In a later analysis, generation probabilities were computed using a VDJ recombination model fitted to out-of-frame rearrangements, and the results were checked against IGoR. In a later analysis, hypergeometric tests were used to score TCR-TCR, TCR-HLA and TCR-CMV co-occurrence, with a repertoire-size bias correction applied to TCR pairs. To estimate false discovery rates, a later analysis permuted the HLA or CMV assignments 20 times. In a later analysis, co-occurring TCRs were grouped using DBSCAN, and TCRdist sequence similarity was added for clustering within HLA-allele-positive subsets. Repertoires with fewer than 30,000 or more than 120,000 public chains, plus five repertoires with anomalous nucleotide sharing, were excluded from co-occurrence clustering. TCRdb carries this immuneACCESS record with in-frame sequences only. Its versions omit some clonotypes, under half of them owing to an unresolved V gene in the studies checked, with the rest unexplained. V and J calls and clone size are given by that table; D and trimming were obtained from the DNA. Present in this sample are 110,000 or so clones, approximately 76% of which were seen just once. The ten biggest clones cover 15% to 20% of the sample.

From the cysteine through the phenylalanine, the CDR3 covers 13 amino acids. Only CDR3 DNA remains: 39 bases, in frame from the first base. V drops 0 bases and J drops 8 bases, leaving 11 bases in between. CDR1 and CDR2 are drawn from the germline V gene: SGDLS, YYNGEE. This specimen belongs to a study of cytomegalovirus exposure and HLA in healthy donors (dated by TCRdb to the late 2010s). About the study as a whole: An earlier analysis of roughly 500 of the donors reported more than 250 Gb of sequence data and 117 million unique TCR beta sequences from about 179 million T cells. Five DR-DQ haplotypes were treated as single units for association and clustering because of strong linkage in the cohort. Besides the first cohort of under 700 subjects, a separate validation cohort made up of 120 different subjects was used. HLA typing included class I and class II loci at four-digit resolution. Among several hundred genotyped donors of the cohort, an average of about 240,000 unique TCR beta nucleotide sequences was sequenced per donor, of which 15% to 20% were non-productive. Of the approximately 400 genotyped donors, approximately 80% fell in the genetic ancestry cluster associated with self-reported Caucasian donors. In a later analysis, previously published TCR beta repertoires from about 670 donors were re-analyzed and high-resolution HLA genotyping was added so that TCR occurrence patterns could be studied. Typing coverage varied by locus: about 620-630 donors for A, B, C, DRB1 and DQB1; roughly 560 for DQA1; more than 600 for DPA1; around 450 for DPB1. In the later analysis, no new phenotypic data were used to find candidate immune exposures; instead, reliance was placed on TCR beta sequences and their occurrence across donors. The study used immunosequencing to profile the T cell repertoires of 666 subjects and linked those repertoires to cytomegalovirus serostatus. Every discovery cohort repertoire had been produced on one sequencing platform. The study aimed to test whether signatures of past pathogen exposure could be identified by cataloging public T cell receptors. Roughly 310 gigabases of sequencing data and tens of millions of unique TCR sequences were included in an early release covering around 650 HLA-typed donors. In an earlier analysis of a few hundred of the donors, high-throughput TCR beta sequencing was used to judge whether each TCR beta V gene segment behaved as functional or pseudogenic. Donor age, sex, ethnicity and CMV serostatus were compiled alongside the repertoire data. The study combined high-throughput TCR immunosequencing, statistical association of individual TCRs with disease status, and machine learning to predict cytomegalovirus infection status. A later genetic analysis took genome-wide SNP genotypes for about 55% of the 666 donors and used that subset as a discovery cohort.

Results and caveats for the whole study, not just this receptor: Some IMGT-functional V segments, including TRBV6-2 and TRBV6-3, could not be told apart with the 87-base-pair reads, so those segments were excluded. Compared with equally common non-associated chains, HLA-associated TCR beta chains in a later analysis were more clonally expanded and had lower generation probabilities. The only immune exposure information available for the cohort was CMV serostatus. Compared with the approximately 670-donor mean, donors in an Asian-associated ancestry cluster had fewer N-insertions in productive TCRs, according to a later genetic analysis. Specific HLA alleles were associated with 16,951 TCR beta sequences at a false discovery rate of 0.05 in a later analysis. Strong co-occurrence of HLA alleles, especially DR and DQ, made assigning TCR associations to individual alleles difficult. Most TCR sequences were observed very rarely across donors, whereas some public TCRs were present in many individuals. Cytomegalovirus status was reported to be diagnosed by the classifier with high specificity and sensitivity in both the original and validation cohorts. According to a later analysis, parvovirus B19, influenza, CMV and Epstein-Barr virus appeared linked to several top co-occurrence clusters. It was suggested by the authors that the approach could potentially be generalized to other disease states and immunological phenotypes. This cohort had only TCR beta chains sequenced, and the lack of alpha or paired-chain data limited which features could be detected. The sequencing pipeline was judged likely to have produced a cluster of highly shared sequence variants as a technical artifact. In an earlier analysis of some 640 of the donors, most TCR beta V segments were observed in productive rearrangements about 87% or about 30% of the time, broadly matching IMGT annotations. A further reported finding was that TCR beta sequences accurately predicted the HLA-A and HLA-B alleles for most subjects in the first cohort. About 17 rarely observed V segments, including chromosome 9 orphons, were excluded from the earlier analysis of a few hundred of the donors because counts were too low. In the study, around 150 TCR beta chains were listed as associated with cytomegalovirus. Correlated functional status among segregating V segments might reflect linkage disequilibrium, but an unknown experimental factor could not be ruled out. According to a later analysis, TCR association rates differed among HLA loci, with DRB1 alleles showing the most associated TCRs and HLA-C alleles showing the fewest. An association between a missense DCLRE1C variant and V-gene and J-gene trimming of TCR beta chains was found in a later genetic analysis and replicated in an independent cohort. Presence/absence analyses assumed roughly uniform sequencing depth across donors, an assumption that may not hold. According to a later analysis, most CMV-associated TCR beta chains appeared to be HLA-restricted, and the HLA associations seemed to be driven largely by CMV exposure. A few of the identified cytomegalovirus-associated TCR beta chains were confirmed in vitro to be specific for cytomegalovirus antigens. Because some donors lacked HLA typing at each locus, the association tests relied only on the typed subset.

The cohort comprised some 730 healthy bone marrow donors. All cohort members were sampled while nominally healthy, although unrecorded immune exposures were likely present. The donor tested CMV seropositive, placing the donor among the roughly 270 seropositive members of the cohort. Each donor provided a peripheral blood sample, and peripheral blood mononuclear cells were used for TCR beta sequencing. Genomic DNA extraction from the blood cell samples was performed with the Qiagen DNeasy Blood Extraction Kit. The chain is encoded by TRBV9 joined to TRBJ1-2, with no confident D gene call. This receptor was taken from a man aged 50 to 59 in good health and CMV-seropositive. The source material was PBMCs. The sequenced DNA: TGTGCCAGCAGCGTAGCCCGGTCCTGGGGCTACACCTTC. It codes for CASSVARSWGYTF.